The present T cell receptor (beta chain) was sequenced within a study of cytomegalovirus exposure and HLA in healthy donors. The CDR3 runs to 13 residues. Germline loops: CDR1 SGHTA, CDR2 FQGNSA. V lost 0 bases and J lost 5; bases outside the gene matches: 0. The PCR had 60 Vbeta and 13 Jbeta primers. Method: immunoSEQ multiplex PCR; TCRdb's copy keeps in-frame clones and lacks some. Among about 140,000 clones listed, 77% were seen once. This TCR was sampled from a woman in her thirties or forties in good health and CMV-seronegative. V and J are TRBV7-2 and TRBJ2-5; 7 bases are a match to TRBD2. The sample taken for sequencing was PBMCs. CDR3 in amino acids: CASSLAGGETQYF. Here the CDR3 DNA reads TGTGCCAGCAGCTTAGCGGGGGGGGAGACCCAGTACTTC.